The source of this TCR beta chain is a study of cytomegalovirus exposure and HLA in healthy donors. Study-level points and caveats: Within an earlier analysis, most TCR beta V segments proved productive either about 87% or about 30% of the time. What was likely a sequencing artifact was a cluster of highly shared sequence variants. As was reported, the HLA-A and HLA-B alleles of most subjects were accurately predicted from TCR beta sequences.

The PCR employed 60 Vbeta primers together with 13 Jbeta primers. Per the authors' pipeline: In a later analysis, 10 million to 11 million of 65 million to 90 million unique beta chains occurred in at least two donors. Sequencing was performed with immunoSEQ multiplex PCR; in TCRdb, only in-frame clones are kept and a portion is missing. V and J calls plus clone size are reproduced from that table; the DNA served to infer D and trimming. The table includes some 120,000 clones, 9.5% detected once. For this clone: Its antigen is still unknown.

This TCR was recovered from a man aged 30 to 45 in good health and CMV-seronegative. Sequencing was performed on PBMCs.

The CDR3 DNA reads TGTGCCAGTAGTGGGGACAGGAAGGCATACGAGCAGTACTTC. Its protein is CASSGDRKAYEQYF. The chain couples TRBV19 to TRBJ2-7; 8 nucleotides align to TRBD1. This CDR3 has 14 residues. Germline-derived CDR1 and CDR2 are LNHDA and SQIVND (reference sequence). V dropped 5 bases and J dropped 4; count of bases not matched to a gene: 7.